This T cell receptor (beta chain) was profiled in a study of blood T cell repertoires in COVID-19. On the study more broadly: Nucleic acid was either cDNA or gDNA, and it came from T cells, B-cell-depleted T cells, or PBMCs.

The V gene's germline CDR1 is KGHSY and CDR2 FQNENV. V shed 6 bases and J 1 base; nucleotides not matched to a gene: 5. The CDR3 consists of 14 residues. Assay: immunoSEQ multiplex PCR; the TCRdb copy retains only in-frame clones and omits some. The sample shows under 300,000 clones, 65% to 85% of them seen only once. Participant age was roughly 18 to 89 years, and participants resided in fewer than 30 US areas. Clinical history reported by participants formed the basis on which cohorts were assigned. Cohort 3 recovery required two negative PCRs, clearance, or symptom resolution. The sequence derives from a man aged 45-60 years who had recovered from COVID-19. The sequencing input was PBMCs or T cells enriched from blood (not recorded which). J is TRBJ1-1 and V is TRBV16, with 7 bases matching TRBD1. CDR3 loop: CASRPDRRNTEAFF. Written as DNA, the CDR3 is TGTGCCAGCAGACCGGACAGGAGGAACACTGAAGCTTTCTTT.